A single sample gave rise to the 32 T cell receptor beta chains below, sequenced in a study of PD-L1 blockade in urothelial cancer. TCRdb's table, derived via immunoSEQ multiplex PCR, lists solely in-frame clones and lacks some. The profile shows under 100,000 clones, around 91% of them singletons. Described time point: pretreatment peripheral blood. Sequencing used PBMCs, obtained around atezolizumab (anti-PD-L1) treatment. These receptors came from a man aged 60 to 69 with urothelial cancer.

The chain employs TRBV7-9 and TRBJ2-5, with D tentatively TRBD1 (6 bases). This CDR3 comprises 15 residues. CDR1 and CDR2 (germline): SEHNR, FQNEAQ (reference sequence). Trimming removed 1 base at V and 2 bases at J, with 11 bases between. The chain's CDR3 is CASSLDRQAQETQYF. The CDR3 nucleotides are TGTGCCAGCAGCTTAGATAGACAGGCACAAGAGACCCAGTACTTC.

The chain couples TRBV2 to TRBJ1-6; a possible D gene is TRBD1 (5 bases). V lost 6 bases and J 2 bases, leaving 11 bases between the germline ends. CDR1 and CDR2 (germline): SNHLY, FYNNEI. CDR3 length: 15 amino acids. The CDR3 nucleotides are TGTGCCAGCAGCCCTAGGACACCCTATAATTCACCCCTCCACTTT. It codes for CASSPRTPYNSPLHF.

A single count supports this clone. The chain uses TRBV6-1 and TRBJ1-3; D is unresolved. CDR1 and CDR2 (germline): MNHNS, SASEGT. V lost 1 base and J 3 bases, leaving 4 bases between the germline ends. CDR3 length: 13 residues. CDR3 bases: TGTGCCAGCAGTGAAGTCCGTGGAAACACCATATATTTT. This translates into CASSEVRGNTIYF.

This chain links TRBV7-8 with TRBJ2-1; tentative D call: TRBD2 (5 bases). Germline-derived CDR1 and CDR2 are SGHVS and FQNEAQ. Trimming removed 2 bases from V and 7 bases from J, with 12 bases in between. This CDR3 has 14 amino acids. In nucleotides, the CDR3 is TGTGCCAGCAGCTTAAAGCGCCGGGGAAATGAGCAGTTCTTC. Translated, it gives CASSLKRRGNEQFF.

The V gene is TRBV7-6, the J gene TRBJ2-7; D gene unclear. Germline CDR1 SGHVS, CDR2 FNYEAQ. This CDR3 is 15 amino acids long. Trimming pared 3 bases from V and 1 base from J, leaving 13 bases between. The CDR3: CASSLGDVGSYEQYF. As DNA, the CDR3 is TGTGCCAGCAGCTTGGGCGACGTTGGATCCTACGAGCAGTACTTC. Using reference TRBV7-6 and TRBJ2-7 for the parts outside the CDR3, the full variable domain is GAGVSQSPRYKVTKRGQDVALRCDPISGHVSLYWYRQALGQGPEFLTYFNYEAQQDKSGLPNDRFSAERPEGSISTLTIQRTEQRDSAMYRCASSLGDVGSYEQYFGPGTRLTVT.

This clone came up once. The rearrangement uses TRBV7-9 and TRBJ1-2; the match to TRBD1 covers 8 bases. The germline gives CDR1 SEHNR, CDR2 FQNEAQ (reference sequence). V lost 5 bases, J lost 4 bases, and 3 bases stayed unmatched. The CDR3 spans 13 residues. CDR3 DNA: TGTGCCAGCAGCGCACAGGGGGGCTATGGCTACACCTTC. Its translation: CASSAQGGYGYTF.

The gene calls are TRBV5-1 and TRBJ2-5; 7 bases agree with TRBD1. Germline lookup yields CDR1 SGHRS and CDR2 YFSETQ. The V segment lost 5 bases and the J segment 2 bases; nucleotides outside the gene matches: 6. This CDR3 has 14 residues. DNA of the CDR3: TGCGCCAGCAGTACGGGACAGCGACAAGAGACCCAGTACTTC. This encodes CASSTGQRQETQYF.

The gene calls are TRBV7-2 and TRBJ1-1, with 7 bases aligning to TRBD1. The CDR3 runs to 15 residues. Germline trimming cut 6 bases from V and 7 bases from J; bases unmatched to any gene: 14. CDR1 and CDR2 from the germline V gene are SGHTA and FQGNSA. CDR3 loop: CASSSLDRVGVEAFF. The DNA for the CDR3 is TGTGCCAGCAGTTCTTTAGACAGGGTAGGGGTTGAAGCTTTCTTT.

V is TRBV4-2 and J is TRBJ2-5, with TRBD2 matching over 9 bases. This CDR3 comprises 15 residues. Germline trimming cut 0 bases from V and 5 bases from J; bases unmatched to any gene: 4. Germline-derived CDR1 and CDR2 are LGHNA and YNFKEQ. In nucleotides, the CDR3 is TGTGCCAGCAGCCAAGAGAGGAGCGGGAGGGAGACCCAGTACTTC. It translates to CASSQERSGRETQYF.

The chain carries TRBV7-3 and TRBJ2-7; tentatively, D is TRBD2 (6 bases). The V and J ends lost 5 bases and 1 base respectively, with 15 bases between them. The CDR3 is made up of 15 amino acids. The germline V gene has CDR1 SGHTA and CDR2 FQGTGA. The chain's CDR3 is CASSQSGTLSYEQYF. CDR3 sequence (DNA): TGTGCCAGCAGCCAATCCGGGACTCTTTCCTACGAGCAGTACTTC.

This chain connects TRBV15 to TRBJ2-3; 7 bases agree with TRBD2. Trimming cost V 0 bases and J 6 bases; bases outside gene matches: 9. This CDR3 spans 16 amino acids. Germline CDR1 LNHNV, CDR2 YYDKDF (reference sequence). Here the CDR3 DNA reads TGTGCCACCAGCAGAGATCGGGCGGGAGTCAGGGATACGCAGTATTTT. It codes for CATSRDRAGVRDTQYF.

This clone has a single count. CDR3 in DNA: TGTGCCAGCAGCGCTGGGAGCGTCACAGATACGCAGTATTTT. It is translated as CASSAGSVTDTQYF. The V call is TRBV9, the J call TRBJ2-3; perhaps TRBD2 as D (5 bases). This CDR3 region has 14 residues. Germline loops: CDR1 SGDLS, CDR2 YYNGEE. V shed 3 bases and J shed 2 bases, with 10 bases lying between them.

The J gene is TRBJ1-5, the V gene TRBV19; maybe TRBD1 (6 bases). The CDR3 contains 12 residues. V lost 9 bases, J lost 5 bases, and 11 bases lay in between. Germline V lookup: CDR1 LNHDA, CDR2 SQIVND (reference sequence). CDR3 sequence: CASRGEDQPQHF. The CDR3 bases are TGTGCCAGCAGGGGTGAAGATCAGCCCCAGCATTTT.

The chain couples TRBV5-4 to TRBJ2-2; 7 positions match TRBD2. The junction had 4 bases not matched to a gene; V was cut back by 0 bases and J by 5 bases. CDR1 is SGHNT and CDR2 is YYREEE in the germline V gene (reference sequence). The CDR3 extends over 15 amino acids. The CDR3 is CASSLGGSRTGELFF. For the CDR3, the DNA is TGTGCCAGCAGCTTGGGCGGGAGTAGGACCGGGGAGCTGTTTTTT.

The chain has TRBV29-1 and TRBJ2-5, with D tentatively TRBD2 (5 bases). The V end lost 0 bases, the J end lost 5 bases, and 16 bases lay between the germline ends. Germline V gene lookup returns CDR1 SQVTM and CDR2 ANQGSEA. The length of the CDR3 is 15 residues. This chain's CDR3 is CSVEESSSSSETQYF. The CDR3, as DNA: TGCAGCGTTGAAGAGTCTTCGTCTAGCAGCGAGACCCAGTACTTC. The full variable domain, completed using reference TRBV29-1 and TRBJ2-5, is SAVISQKPSRDICQRGTSLTIQCQVDSQVTMMFWYRQQPGQSLTLIATANQGSEATYESGFVIDKFPISRPNLTFSTLTVSNMSPEDSSIYLCSVEESSSSSETQYFGPGTRLLVL.

In nucleotides, the CDR3 is TGTGCCAGCAGCTCCCAAACAGGGGGCAGAACTGAAGCTTTCTTT. This gives the protein CASSSQTGGRTEAFF. The chain is built from TRBV7-2 and TRBJ1-1; 9 bases are shared with TRBD1. The V gene end was trimmed by 4 bases and the J gene end by 5 bases; junction bases not matched to a gene: 8. CDR1 is SGHTA, CDR2 FQGNSA, per germline. The CDR3 runs to 15 residues. Full variable domain (remainder filled in from reference TRBV7-2 and TRBJ1-1): GAGVSQSPSNKVTEKGKDVELRCDPISGHTALYWYRQSLGQGLEFLIYFQGNSAPDKSGLPSDRFSAERTGGSVSTLTIQRTQQEDSAVYLCASSSQTGGRTEAFFGQGTRLTVV.

The chain links TRBV5-4 to TRBJ1-3; unclear D gene. The CDR3 runs 19 residues. Germline V gene lookup returns CDR1 SGHNT and CDR2 YYREEE (reference sequence). Trimming left V 3 bases short and J 2 bases short, with 24 bases between. In nucleotides, the CDR3 is TGTGCCAGCAGCTGGTTAGACGGACTCCAAGGAGGTCCTGGAAACACCATATATTTT. It codes for CASSWLDGLQGGPGNTIYF.

The V and J genes are TRBV11-1 and TRBJ1-6, with a possible D match to TRBD1 (6 bases). This CDR3 has 14 residues. V was clipped by 4 bases and J by 10 bases, with 14 bases between them. From germline, CDR1 is SGHAT and CDR2 FQDESV (reference sequence). CDR3 residues: CASSYRDILSPLHF. CDR3 in DNA: TGTGCCAGCAGCTACCGGGACATCCTCTCACCCCTCCACTTT.

This chain links TRBV6-1 with TRBJ1-1, with D uncertain. The CDR3 spans 13 residues. Per the germline V gene, CDR1 is MNHNS and CDR2 is SASEGT. Trimming took off 2 bases at V and 3 bases at J, with 7 bases between the two ends. CDR3 nucleotide sequence: TGTGCCAGCAGTGAACACCGAGACACTGAAGCTTTCTTT. It specifies CASSEHRDTEAFF.

This clone appeared once. In DNA form, the CDR3 reads TGTGCCTGGAGCGCTGCTGGACACCAGTACTTC. As protein: CAWSAAGHQYF. This chain connects TRBV30 to TRBJ2-5, with D tentatively TRBD1 (5 bases). Germline V CDR1 and CDR2: GTSNPN, SVGIG (reference sequence). V shed 3 bases and J shed 10 bases, with 12 bases lying between them. This CDR3 is 11 amino acids long.

The CDR3 loop is CASSIQYSGANVLTF. In DNA, the CDR3 is TGTGCCAGCTCAATACAGTACTCTGGGGCCAACGTCCTGACTTTC. The rearrangement links TRBV18 to TRBJ2-6; D is unclear. The germline gives CDR1 KGHSH, CDR2 LQKENI. Trimming took off 5 bases at V and 0 bases at J, with 8 bases between the two ends. The CDR3 runs to 15 residues.

The V and J genes are TRBV9 and TRBJ1-2, with 8 bases that match TRBD1. The ends lost 4 bases at V and 4 bases at J; junction bases unmatched: 9. The germline V gene has CDR1 SGDLS and CDR2 YYNGEE. This CDR3 has 15 residues. CDR3 in amino acids: CASSPYDRGTYGYTF. Here the CDR3 DNA reads TGTGCCAGCAGCCCTTACGACAGGGGAACCTATGGCTACACCTTC.

V is TRBV29-1 and J is TRBJ1-2, with 11 bases identical to TRBD1. The CDR3 totals 17 residues. Trimming at V came to 0 bases and at J to 2 bases, leaving 8 bases not matched to a gene. Germline lookup yields CDR1 SQVTM and CDR2 ANQGSEA. The CDR3 bases are TGCAGCGTTGAAGAGATGGGCGGACAGGGGGCGAACTATGGCTACACCTTC. Its protein product is CSVEEMGGQGANYGYTF.

The chain has TRBV28 and TRBJ2-7, with 10 bases matching TRBD1. The CDR3 length is 15 residues. Trimming cost V 5 bases and J 5 bases; bases outside gene matches: 9. The V gene's germline CDR1 is MDHEN and CDR2 SYDVKM. As DNA, the CDR3 is TGTGCCAGCAGTCAACCCGGGACAGGGGTACACGAGCAGTACTTC. Encoded protein: CASSQPGTGVHEQYF.

The chain carries TRBV5-1 and TRBJ2-1, with 10 bases fitting TRBD1. J was trimmed by 9 bases and V by 4 bases; bases with no gene match: 10. CDR1 SGHRS and CDR2 YFSETQ come from the germline V gene. The CDR3 loop spans 15 amino acids. CDR3 bases: TGCGCCAGCAGCCCGGGGGGCGGGACAGGGGTTGAGCAGTTCTTC. Its translation: CASSPGGGTGVEQFF.

Only a few counts were recorded for this clone. The CDR3: CASSLRPGTSGAPKYF. For the CDR3, the DNA is TGTGCCAGCAGCTTAAGGCCCGGGACTAGCGGGGCCCCGAAGTATTTT. The J gene is TRBJ2-3, the V gene TRBV7-3, with 13 bases matching TRBD2. The CDR3 has 16 amino acids. In germline, CDR1 is SGHTA, CDR2 FQGTGA. The ends lost 1 base at V and 13 bases at J; junction bases unmatched: 11.

The genes are TRBV4-3 and TRBJ1-2; D not certain. The germline V and J ends were trimmed by 0 bases and 4 bases, with 12 bases remaining between them. The CDR3 contains 15 residues. Per germline, CDR1 LGHNA and CDR2 YSLEER. CDR3 coding DNA: TGCGCCAGCAGCCAAGAAGTTTATGCAGTCTATGGCTACACCTTC. This encodes CASSQEVYAVYGYTF.

This chain connects TRBV4-2 to TRBJ2-5; 8 bases fit TRBD1. The CDR3 is made up of 15 amino acids. The germline gives CDR1 LGHNA, CDR2 YNFKEQ. V was clipped by 4 bases and J by 1 base; unmatched bases: 5. CDR3 residues: CASSLMTGAQETQYF. In DNA, the CDR3 is TGTGCCAGCAGCCTCATGACAGGGGCCCAAGAGACCCAGTACTTC.

The chain recombines TRBV9 with TRBJ2-7; TRBD2 is a possible D gene (5 bases). Trimming left V 0 bases short and J 3 bases short, with 22 bases between. This CDR3 comprises 18 residues. In germline, CDR1 is SGDLS, CDR2 YYNGEE. The CDR3 loop is CASSVAGNLEGPYYEQYF. The CDR3 coding sequence is TGTGCCAGCAGCGTAGCCGGTAACCTAGAGGGCCCCTACTACGAGCAGTACTTC.

This chain connects TRBV7-2 to TRBJ2-3, with TRBD2 identical over 10 bases. V lost 5 bases to trimming and J lost 1 base; unmatched junction nucleotides: 3. Germline V gives CDR1 SGHTA, CDR2 FQGNSA. The CDR3 consists of 15 residues. The DNA for the CDR3 is TGTGCCAGCAGCCCTCTAGCGGGGGGCACAGATACGCAGTATTTT. It yields the protein CASSPLAGGTDTQYF.

The chain joins TRBV19 to TRBJ1-1, with D unresolved. Trimming took off 3 bases at V and 1 base at J, with 21 bases between the two ends. CDR3 length equals 18 residues. Germline CDR1 is LNHDA and CDR2 is SQIVND (reference sequence). The DNA for the CDR3 is TGTGCCAGTAGTATGTTTTACTACCAAGCGGGTAGGAACACTGAAGCTTTCTTT. Translated, it gives CASSMFYYQAGRNTEAFF.

The chain joins TRBV6-5 to TRBJ1-1, with 9 bases identical to TRBD1. Germline loops: CDR1 MNHEY, CDR2 SVGAGI. The CDR3 has 14 amino acids. Trimming removed 7 bases from V and 4 bases from J; junction bases left unmatched: 7. CDR3 DNA: TGTGCCAGCACGTTAACAGGGGGCGTCACTGAAGCTTTCTTT. Protein product: CASTLTGGVTEAFF.